This T cell receptor (beta chain) was retrieved from a study of early T cells in non-severe SARS-CoV-2 infection. Turning to this clonotype: The junction and the germline gene differ at one end; a read error may be behind it.

Germline CDR1 reads SGHDT; CDR2 reads YYEEEE. The CDR3 runs to 14 residues. Tagging with unique molecular identifiers was applied to individual cDNA molecules. TCRdb re-called the 5' RACE reads through MiXCR, storing one row per CDR3 protein. The sample lists about 110,000 distinct CDR3 sequences; over 8.5% were seen once. The V gene is TRBV5-6, the J gene TRBJ2-1; D remains unclear. Sequencing was done on a sample of whole blood. The receptor comes from an adult who was a healthcare worker with PCR-confirmed SARS-CoV-2 infection or an uninfected control (not recorded which). CDR3: CASSLDRRNNEQLF. The CDR3 DNA follows: TGTGCCAGCAGCTTGGACCGACGGAACAATGAGCAGCTCTTC.